These T cell receptor beta chains were read from a single sample in a study of T cell changes during pregnancy in multiple sclerosis. Clones were read by immunoSEQ multiplex PCR, and TCRdb kept only the in-frame ones, dropping some. The sample includes 67,000 or so clones, roughly 92% seen only once; the top ten take 2.5% to 3.5%. Sequencing was performed on CD8+ T cells from peripheral blood mononuclear cells, taken in the third trimester of pregnancy. These receptor sequences come from a female donor in good health, enrolled as a control in a pregnancy study. The CDR3 runs from the conserved cysteine through the conserved F or W. D genes are given only for firm matches. Rows may omit the clone size; those that give it use once, few, many or a size class.

v_call	j_call	d_call	clone_size	cdr3_aa	cdr3_nt
TRBV27	TRBJ2-7	TRBD1	NA	CASSGLGQASYEQYF	TGTGCCAGCAGTGGTTTGGGACAGGCCTCCTACGAGCAGTACTTC
TRBV27	TRBJ1-5	NA	few	CASSLAVVGQPQHF	TGTGCCAGCAGTTTAGCGGTCGTCGGTCAGCCCCAGCATTTT
TRBV7-9	TRBJ2-2	TRBD2	once	CASIETSGGTGELFF	TGTGCCAGCATCGAGACTAGCGGGGGGACCGGGGAGCTGTTTTTT
TRBV27	TRBJ2-5	TRBD2	NA	CASSSRLAGGRETQYF	TGTGCCAGCAGTTCCCGACTAGCGGGGGGGCGGGAGACCCAGTACTTC
TRBV14	TRBJ1-2	NA	once	CASSSQANYGYTF	TGTGCCAGCAGCTCCCAGGCTAACTATGGCTACACCTTC
TRBV7-9	TRBJ2-5	TRBD2	NA	CAGGLAGVQETQYF	TGTGCCGGAGGACTAGCGGGGGTACAAGAGACCCAGTACTTC
TRBV7-6	TRBJ2-3	TRBD2	NA	CASSPLGLAGITDTQYF	TGTGCCAGCAGCCCTTTAGGACTAGCGGGGATCACAGATACGCAGTATTTT
TRBV30	TRBJ1-2	TRBD1	NA	CAWSAGTAFGYTF	TGTGCCTGGAGCGCCGGGACAGCCTTTGGCTACACCTTC
TRBV5-6	TRBJ2-7	TRBD1	NA	CASLGTGRTYEQYF	TGTGCCAGCCTCGGGACAGGGAGAACCTACGAGCAGTACTTC
TRBV7-6	TRBJ1-4	TRBD1	once	CASSFHTGTDFFNEKLFF	TGTGCCAGCAGCTTCCACACGGGGACAGATTTTTTTAATGAAAAACTGTTTTTT
TRBV13	TRBJ2-6	TRBD1	NA	CASSFTTDREKWGGGANVLTF	TGTGCCAGCAGCTTTACTACGGACAGGGAAAAATGGGGAGGTGGGGCCAACGTCCTGACTTTC
TRBV6-5	TRBJ1-2	TRBD1	few	CASSYETGTNGYTF	TGTGCCAGCAGTTATGAGACAGGGACGAATGGCTACACCTTC
TRBV27	TRBJ1-5	NA	NA	CASSFSGNQPQHF	TGTGCCAGCAGTTTTTCAGGAAATCAGCCCCAGCATTTT
TRBV4-2	TRBJ2-7	NA	NA	CASSPEGPPDRRFYEQYF	TGTGCCAGCAGCCCAGAAGGTCCCCCGGACAGACGATTTTACGAGCAGTACTTC
TRBV30	TRBJ2-3	NA	once	CAWSTSAPTDTQYF	TGTGCCTGGAGTACCAGCGCCCCCACAGATACGCAGTATTTT
TRBV4-3	TRBJ1-1	NA	NA	CASSLGIGGTEAFF	TGCGCCAGCAGCCTGGGTATTGGGGGGACTGAAGCTTTCTTT
TRBV25-1	TRBJ2-1	NA	NA	CASSHGTRFYNEQFF	TGTGCCAGCAGCCACGGGACACGATTCTACAATGAGCAGTTCTTC
TRBV4-1	TRBJ2-7	TRBD1	once	CASSPGTGGYEQYF	TGCGCCAGCAGCCCCGGGACAGGGGGCTACGAGCAGTACTTC
TRBV12-1	TRBJ2-5	NA	NA	CASSILEVDQETQYF	TGTGCCAGCAGCATCCTCGAGGTGGACCAAGAGACCCAGTACTTC
TRBV30	TRBJ2-7	NA	NA	CAWRGQGGHEQYF	TGTGCCTGGAGAGGTCAGGGAGGACACGAGCAGTACTTC
TRBV5-1	TRBJ2-7	TRBD1	NA	CASSLGAGGASYEQYF	TGCGCCAGCAGCTTGGGAGCAGGGGGCGCTTCCTACGAGCAGTACTTC
TRBV6-1	TRBJ2-7	NA	NA	CASSRGPYEQYF	TGTGCCAGCAGTAGAGGGCCCTACGAGCAGTACTTC
TRBV7-9	TRBJ1-1	TRBD1	NA	CASSDFTGANTEAFF	TGTGCCAGCAGCGACTTTACAGGGGCGAACACTGAAGCTTTCTTT
TRBV29-1	TRBJ1-2	NA	once	CSVESPRINYGYTF	TGCAGCGTTGAATCACCGCGGATAAACTATGGCTACACCTTC
TRBV30	TRBJ2-2	TRBD2	NA	CAWSVGLAGGELFF	TGTGCCTGGAGTGTAGGACTAGCCGGCGGGGAGCTGTTTTTT
TRBV2	TRBJ2-1	NA	NA	CASSESDEQFF	TGTGCCAGCAGTGAGTCAGATGAGCAGTTCTTC
TRBV19	TRBJ2-5	TRBD2	once	CASSYLLAGSYQETQYF	TGTGCCAGTAGTTATCTCCTAGCGGGGTCGTACCAAGAGACCCAGTACTTC
TRBV4-3	TRBJ2-1	TRBD1	NA	CASSHGTGSYNEQFF	TGCGCCAGCAGCCACGGGACAGGCTCCTACAATGAGCAGTTCTTC
TRBV2	TRBJ2-3	TRBD1	NA	CASSGVTGEVISKAGDTQYF	TGTGCCAGCAGTGGAGTGACAGGGGAGGTCATCAGCAAAGCGGGTGATACGCAGTATTTT